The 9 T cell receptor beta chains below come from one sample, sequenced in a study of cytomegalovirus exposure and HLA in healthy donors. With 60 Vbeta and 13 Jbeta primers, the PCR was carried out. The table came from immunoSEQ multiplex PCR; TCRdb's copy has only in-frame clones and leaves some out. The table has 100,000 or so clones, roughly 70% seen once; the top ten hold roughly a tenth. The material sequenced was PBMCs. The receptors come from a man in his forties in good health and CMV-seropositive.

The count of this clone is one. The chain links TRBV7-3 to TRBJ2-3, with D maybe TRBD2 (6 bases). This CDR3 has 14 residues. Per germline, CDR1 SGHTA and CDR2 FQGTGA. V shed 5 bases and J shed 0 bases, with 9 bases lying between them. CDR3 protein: CASSPRGSTDTQYF. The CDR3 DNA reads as TGTGCCAGCAGCCCCCGGGGGAGCACAGATACGCAGTATTTT.

In DNA form, the CDR3 reads TGCAGCGTTGAAGAATGGACTAGCGGGACAGCAGATACGCAGTATTTT. This sequence encodes CSVEEWTSGTADTQYF. The chain is built from TRBV29-1 and TRBJ2-3; 12 nucleotides line up with TRBD2. From germline, CDR1 is SQVTM and CDR2 ANQGSEA. This CDR3 has 16 residues. Trimming took 0 bases from V and 4 from J; bases not matched to a gene: 5.

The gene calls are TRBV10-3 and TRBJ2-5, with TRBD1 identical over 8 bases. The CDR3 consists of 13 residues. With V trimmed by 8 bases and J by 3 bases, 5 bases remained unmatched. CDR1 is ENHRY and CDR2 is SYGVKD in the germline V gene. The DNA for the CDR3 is TGTGCCATCGGCAGGGGGCTAGAAGAGACCCAGTACTTC. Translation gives CAIGRGLEETQYF.

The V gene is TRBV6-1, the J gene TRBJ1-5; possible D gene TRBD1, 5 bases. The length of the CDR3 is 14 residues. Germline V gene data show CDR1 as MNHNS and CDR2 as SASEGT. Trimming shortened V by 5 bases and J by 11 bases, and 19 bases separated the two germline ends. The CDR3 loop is CASSQGGAYFAQHF. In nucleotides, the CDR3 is TGTGCCAGCAGTCAGGGAGGAGCCTATTTCGCCCAGCATTTT.

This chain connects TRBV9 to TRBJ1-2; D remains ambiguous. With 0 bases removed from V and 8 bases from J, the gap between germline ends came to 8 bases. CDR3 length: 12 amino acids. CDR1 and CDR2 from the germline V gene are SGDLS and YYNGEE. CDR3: CASSVASRGYTF. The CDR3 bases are TGTGCCAGCAGCGTAGCTAGTCGGGGCTACACCTTC.

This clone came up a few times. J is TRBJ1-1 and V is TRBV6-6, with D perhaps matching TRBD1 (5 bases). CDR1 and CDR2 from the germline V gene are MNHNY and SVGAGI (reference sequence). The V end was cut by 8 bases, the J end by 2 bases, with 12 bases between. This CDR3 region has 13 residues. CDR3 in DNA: TGTGCCAGCTGTAGGGGCCGTAACACTGAAGCTTTCTTT. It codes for CASCRGRNTEAFF.

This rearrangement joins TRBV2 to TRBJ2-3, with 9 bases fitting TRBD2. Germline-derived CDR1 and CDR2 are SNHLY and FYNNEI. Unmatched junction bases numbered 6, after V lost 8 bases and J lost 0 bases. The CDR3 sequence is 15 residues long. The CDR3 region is CASGPSGTSTDTQYF. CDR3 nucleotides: TGTGCCAGCGGTCCTAGCGGGACTAGCACAGATACGCAGTATTTT.

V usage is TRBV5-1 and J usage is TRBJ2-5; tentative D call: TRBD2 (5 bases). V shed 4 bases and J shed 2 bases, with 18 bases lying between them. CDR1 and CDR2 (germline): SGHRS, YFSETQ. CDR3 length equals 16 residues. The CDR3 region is CASSPLISGDQETQYF. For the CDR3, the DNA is TGCGCCAGCAGCCCTTTAATAAGCGGCGATCAAGAGACCCAGTACTTC. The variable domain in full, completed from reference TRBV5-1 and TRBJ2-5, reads KAGVTQTPRYLIKTRGQQVTLSCSPISGHRSVSWYQQTPGQGLQFLFEYFSETQRNKGNFPGRFSGRQFSNSRSEMNVSTLELGDSALYLCASSPLISGDQETQYFGPGTRLLVL.

For the CDR3, the DNA is TGTGCCAGCAGCTCAGGGTGGGGGGGCGGGAGTACTGAAGCTTTCTTT. It translates to CASSSGWGGGSTEAFF. The chain combines TRBV9 with TRBJ1-1; weak D call: TRBD1 (6 bases). CDR1 SGDLS and CDR2 YYNGEE come from the germline V gene. V was pared by 4 bases and J by 5 bases, with 21 bases between. The CDR3 contains 16 residues.